This T cell receptor beta chain was captured by sequencing in a study of CD8 T cells in ankylosing spondylitis. MiXCR, run by TCRdb on the 5' RACE reads, gives a single entry per CDR3 protein. The sample includes around 230,000 distinct CDR3 sequences, roughly 8.6% of them seen just once. The CDR3 is made up of 15 amino acids. Looked up from germline, CDR1 is ENHRY and CDR2 is SYGVKD. J was trimmed by 2 bases and V by 2 bases; bases with no gene match: 4. Comment on this clonotype: As yet, its antigen is unknown.

Study results and limitations: There was reportedly significant enrichment of clones that were disease-linked in matched ankylosing spondylitis synovial fluid.

The sequence was obtained from a male donor with ankylosing spondylitis or in good health (not recorded which). The sequenced sample consisted of blood, either unsorted or a sorted T cell fraction (not recorded which). The chain has TRBV10-3 and TRBJ1-1; 8 bases agree with TRBD1. The CDR3 DNA reads TGTGCCATCAGTGAGCGTCAGGGGGCAAACACTGAAGCTTTCTTT. Translation gives CAISERQGANTEAFF.